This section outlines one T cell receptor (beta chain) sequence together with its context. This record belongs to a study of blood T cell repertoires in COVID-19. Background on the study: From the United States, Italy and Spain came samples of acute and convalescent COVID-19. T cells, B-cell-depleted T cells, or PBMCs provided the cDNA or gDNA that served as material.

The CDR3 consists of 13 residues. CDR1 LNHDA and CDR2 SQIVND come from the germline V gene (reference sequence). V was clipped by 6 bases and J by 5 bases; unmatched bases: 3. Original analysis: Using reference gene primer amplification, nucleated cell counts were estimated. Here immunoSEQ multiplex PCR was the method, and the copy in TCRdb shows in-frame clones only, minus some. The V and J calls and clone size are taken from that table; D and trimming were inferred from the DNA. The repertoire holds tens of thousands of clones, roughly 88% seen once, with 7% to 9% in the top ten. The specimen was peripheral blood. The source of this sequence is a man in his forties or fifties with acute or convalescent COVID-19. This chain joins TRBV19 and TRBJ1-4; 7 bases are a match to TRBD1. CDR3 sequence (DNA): TGTGCCAGTAGGGGGACAGTGAATGAAAAACTGTTTTTT. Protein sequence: CASRGTVNEKLFF.